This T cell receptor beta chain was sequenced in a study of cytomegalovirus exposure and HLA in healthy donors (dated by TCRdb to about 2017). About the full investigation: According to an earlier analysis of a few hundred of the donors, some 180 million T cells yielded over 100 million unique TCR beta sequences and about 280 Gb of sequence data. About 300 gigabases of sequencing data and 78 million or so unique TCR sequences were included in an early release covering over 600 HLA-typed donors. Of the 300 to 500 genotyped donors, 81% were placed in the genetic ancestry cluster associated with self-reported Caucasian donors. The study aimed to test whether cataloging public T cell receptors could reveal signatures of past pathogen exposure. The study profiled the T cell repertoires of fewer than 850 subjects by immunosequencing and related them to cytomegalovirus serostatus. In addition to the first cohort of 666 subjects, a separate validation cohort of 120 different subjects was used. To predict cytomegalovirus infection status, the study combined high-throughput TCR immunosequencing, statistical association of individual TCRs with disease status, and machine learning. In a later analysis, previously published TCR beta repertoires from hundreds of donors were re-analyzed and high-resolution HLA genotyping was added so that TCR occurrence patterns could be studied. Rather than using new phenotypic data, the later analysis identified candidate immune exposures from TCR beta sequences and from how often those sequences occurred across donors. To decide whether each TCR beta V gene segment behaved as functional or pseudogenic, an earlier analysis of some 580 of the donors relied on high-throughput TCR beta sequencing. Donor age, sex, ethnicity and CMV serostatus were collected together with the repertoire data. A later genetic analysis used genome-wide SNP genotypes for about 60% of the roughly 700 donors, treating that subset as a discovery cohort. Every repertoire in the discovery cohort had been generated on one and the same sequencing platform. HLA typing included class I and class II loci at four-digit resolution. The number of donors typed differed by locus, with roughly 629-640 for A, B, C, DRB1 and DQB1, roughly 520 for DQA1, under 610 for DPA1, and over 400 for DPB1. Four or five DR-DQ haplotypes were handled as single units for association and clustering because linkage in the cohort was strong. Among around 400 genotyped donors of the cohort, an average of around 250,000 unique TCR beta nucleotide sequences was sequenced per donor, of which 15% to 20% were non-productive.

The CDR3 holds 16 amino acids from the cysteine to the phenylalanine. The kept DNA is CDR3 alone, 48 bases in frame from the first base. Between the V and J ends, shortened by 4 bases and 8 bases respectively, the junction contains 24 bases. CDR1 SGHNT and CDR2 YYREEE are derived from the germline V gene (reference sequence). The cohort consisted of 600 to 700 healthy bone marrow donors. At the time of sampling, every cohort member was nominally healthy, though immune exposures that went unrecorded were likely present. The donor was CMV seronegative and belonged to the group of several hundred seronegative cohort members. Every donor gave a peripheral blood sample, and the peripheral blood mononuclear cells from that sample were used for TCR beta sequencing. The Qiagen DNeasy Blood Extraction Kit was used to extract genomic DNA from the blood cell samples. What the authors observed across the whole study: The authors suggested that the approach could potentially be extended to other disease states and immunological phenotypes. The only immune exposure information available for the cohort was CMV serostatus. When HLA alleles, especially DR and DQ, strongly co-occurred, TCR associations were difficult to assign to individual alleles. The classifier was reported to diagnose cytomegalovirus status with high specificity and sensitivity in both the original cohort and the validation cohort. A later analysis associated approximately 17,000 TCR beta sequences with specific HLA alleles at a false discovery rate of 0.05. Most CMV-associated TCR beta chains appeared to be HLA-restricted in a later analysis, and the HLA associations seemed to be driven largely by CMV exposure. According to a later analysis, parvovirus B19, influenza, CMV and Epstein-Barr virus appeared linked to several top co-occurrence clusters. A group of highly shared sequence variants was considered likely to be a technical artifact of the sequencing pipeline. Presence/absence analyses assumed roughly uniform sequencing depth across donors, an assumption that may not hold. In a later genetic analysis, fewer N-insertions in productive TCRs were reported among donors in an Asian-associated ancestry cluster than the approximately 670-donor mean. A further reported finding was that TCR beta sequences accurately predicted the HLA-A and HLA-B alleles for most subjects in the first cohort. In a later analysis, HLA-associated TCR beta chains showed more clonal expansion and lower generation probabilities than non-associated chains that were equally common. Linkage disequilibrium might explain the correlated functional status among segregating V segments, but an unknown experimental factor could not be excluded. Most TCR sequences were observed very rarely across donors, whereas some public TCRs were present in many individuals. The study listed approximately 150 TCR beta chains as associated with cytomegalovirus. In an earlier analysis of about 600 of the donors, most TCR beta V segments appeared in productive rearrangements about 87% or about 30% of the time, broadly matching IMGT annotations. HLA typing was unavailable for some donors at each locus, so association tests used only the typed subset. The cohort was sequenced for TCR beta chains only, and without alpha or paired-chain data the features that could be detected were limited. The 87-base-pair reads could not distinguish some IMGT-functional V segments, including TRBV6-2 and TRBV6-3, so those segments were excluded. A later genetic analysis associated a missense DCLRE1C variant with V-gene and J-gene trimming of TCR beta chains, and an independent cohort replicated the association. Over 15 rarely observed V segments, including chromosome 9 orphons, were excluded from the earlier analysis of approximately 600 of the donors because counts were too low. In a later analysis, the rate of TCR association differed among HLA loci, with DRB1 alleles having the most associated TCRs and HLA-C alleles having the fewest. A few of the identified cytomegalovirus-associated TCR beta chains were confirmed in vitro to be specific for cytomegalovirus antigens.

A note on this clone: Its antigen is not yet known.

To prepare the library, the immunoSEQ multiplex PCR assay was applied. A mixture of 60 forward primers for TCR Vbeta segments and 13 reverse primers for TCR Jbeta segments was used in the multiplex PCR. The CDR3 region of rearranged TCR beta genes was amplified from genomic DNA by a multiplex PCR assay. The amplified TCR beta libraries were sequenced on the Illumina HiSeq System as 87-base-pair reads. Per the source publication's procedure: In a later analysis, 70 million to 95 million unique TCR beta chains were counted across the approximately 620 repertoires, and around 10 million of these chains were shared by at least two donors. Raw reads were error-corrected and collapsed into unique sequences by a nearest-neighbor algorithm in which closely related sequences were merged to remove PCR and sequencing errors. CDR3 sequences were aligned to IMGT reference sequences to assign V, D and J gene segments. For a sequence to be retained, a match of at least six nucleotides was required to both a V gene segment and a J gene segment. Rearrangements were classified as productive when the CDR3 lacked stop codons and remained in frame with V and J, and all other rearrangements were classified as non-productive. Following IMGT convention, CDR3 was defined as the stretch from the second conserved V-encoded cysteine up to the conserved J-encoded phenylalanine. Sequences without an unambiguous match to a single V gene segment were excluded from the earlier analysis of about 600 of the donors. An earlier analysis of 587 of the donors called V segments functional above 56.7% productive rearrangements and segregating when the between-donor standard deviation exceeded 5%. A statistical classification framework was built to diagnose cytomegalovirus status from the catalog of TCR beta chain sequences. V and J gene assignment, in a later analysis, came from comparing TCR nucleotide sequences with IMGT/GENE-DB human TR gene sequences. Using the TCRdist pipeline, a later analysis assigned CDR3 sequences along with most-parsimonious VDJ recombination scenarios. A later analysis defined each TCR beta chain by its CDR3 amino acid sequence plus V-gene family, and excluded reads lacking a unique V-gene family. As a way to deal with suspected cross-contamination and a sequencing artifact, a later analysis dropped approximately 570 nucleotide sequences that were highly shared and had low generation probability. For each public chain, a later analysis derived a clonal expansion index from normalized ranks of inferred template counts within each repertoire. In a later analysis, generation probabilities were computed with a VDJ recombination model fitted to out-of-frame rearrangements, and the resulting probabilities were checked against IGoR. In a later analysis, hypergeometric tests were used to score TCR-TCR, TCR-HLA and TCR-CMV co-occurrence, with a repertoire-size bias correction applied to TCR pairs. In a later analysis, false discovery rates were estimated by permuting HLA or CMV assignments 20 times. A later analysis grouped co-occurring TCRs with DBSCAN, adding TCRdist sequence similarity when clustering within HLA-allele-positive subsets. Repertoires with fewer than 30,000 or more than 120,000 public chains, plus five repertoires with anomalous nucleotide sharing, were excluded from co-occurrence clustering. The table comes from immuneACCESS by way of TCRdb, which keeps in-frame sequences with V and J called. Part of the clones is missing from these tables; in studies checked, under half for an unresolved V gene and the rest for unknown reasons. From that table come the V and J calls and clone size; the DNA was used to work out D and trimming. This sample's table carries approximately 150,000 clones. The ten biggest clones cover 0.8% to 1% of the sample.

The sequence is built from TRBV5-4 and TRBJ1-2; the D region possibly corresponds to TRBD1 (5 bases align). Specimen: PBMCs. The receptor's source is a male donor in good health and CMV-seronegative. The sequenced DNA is TGTGCCAGCAGCCCTATGGGGGGTGCGGAAAGTTGGGGCTACACCTTC. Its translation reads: CASSPMGGAESWGYTF.